This T cell receptor beta chain derives from a study of regulatory T cells in long-lasting Graves disease. Findings and caveats of the study: New patients shared fewer public clonotypes (about 970) than persistent patients did (around 2,900). With persistent disease, TRBV28, TRBJ1-2 and TRBJ2-5 were the favored segments.

This clonotype has ten or more counts. Antigen specificity is unknown. Time point meaning: newly diagnosed GD, antithyroid drugs for less than 3 months. Isolated PBMC RNA provided the starting material for the TCR library. CDR1 is MDHEN, CDR2 SYDVKM, per germline. Trimming removed 3 bases from V and 6 bases from J, with 22 bases in between. The CDR3 is 17 amino acids. The TCR beta library used iRepertoire HTBI primers with Arm-PCR amplification of CDR3. Using its own MiXCR run on the multiplex PCR reads, TCRdb lists one record per CDR3 protein. The data show 200,000 to 250,000 distinct CDR3 sequences, less than 20% seen once. These data were also filed under a second study, of T cells in Graves' hyperthyroidism and ophthalmopathy. As reported in that work: Newly diagnosed patients aged 18 to 65 had hyperthyroidism of under 2 months' duration. The HTBI set primed first-round TCR CDR3 RT-PCR.

This TCR came from a woman under 40 with Graves disease. The specimen was peripheral blood mononuclear cells (PBMCs), collected at new diagnosis, from a patient treated with antithyroid drugs. The chain recombines TRBV28 with TRBJ2-3; either TRBD1 or TRBD2 may fit D (5 bases each). CDR3 amino acids: CASSLNPGTPKLDTQYF. DNA for the CDR3: TGTGCCAGCAGTTTGAACCCGGGGACGCCCAAGCTCGATACGCAGTATTTT.